These 19 T cell receptor beta chains share one sample of origin, sequenced in a study of blood T cell repertoires in COVID-19 (dated by TCRdb to 2018 to 2021). Library construction relied on the immunoSEQ multiplex PCR assay. TCRdb holds this immuneACCESS table with in-frame rearrangements only. Some clones are missing; in checked studies, unresolved V genes explain under half, and the rest has no known cause. Here the sample has around 330,000 clones; around 91% occur a single time. The top ten clonotypes cover approximately 8.8% of the sample. Input material: PBMCs or T cells enriched from blood (not recorded which). These receptors all come from a woman between 40 and 55 years old who had recovered from COVID-19.

CDR3 coding DNA: TGTGCCAGCAGCCCGACAGGGAAGGACCACGAGCAGTACTTC. Its protein product is CASSPTGKDHEQYF. The chain couples TRBV28 to TRBJ2-7, with TRBD1 matching over 7 bases. Losses at the gene ends were 6 bases for V and 5 bases for J; bases not matched to a gene: 10. This CDR3 contains 14 residues. CDR1 is MDHEN and CDR2 is SYDVKM in the germline V gene.

The CDR3 loop reads CSASSGTGGADSYEQYF. The DNA for the CDR3 is TGCAGTGCCAGTTCCGGGACAGGGGGCGCGGACTCCTACGAGCAGTACTTC. The chain uses TRBV20-1 and TRBJ2-7; the match to TRBD1 covers 12 bases. V shed 6 bases and J 0 bases; nucleotides not matched to a gene: 12. There are 17 residues in the CDR3. The germline gives CDR1 DFQATT, CDR2 SNEGSKA (reference sequence).

The rearrangement links TRBV10-3 to TRBJ2-7; D may be TRBD2 (5 bases). CDR1 is ENHRY and CDR2 is SYGVKD in the germline V gene. The CDR3 is 14 amino acids. The V gene lost 0 bases and the J gene lost 5 bases, with 11 bases spanning the gap. CDR3 bases: TGTGCCATCAGTGAGTCGATGCTAGCCCACGAGCAGTACTTC. Translation: CAISESMLAHEQYF.

J is TRBJ1-1 and V is TRBV18; the D gene is possibly TRBD1 (5 bases). Germline assignment: CDR1 KGHSH and CDR2 LQKENI. V was clipped by 3 bases and J by 7 bases, with 15 bases between them. The CDR3 has 14 amino acids. The CDR3 protein is CASSPIDRPDEAFF. CDR3 coding DNA: TGTGCCAGCTCACCCATTGACAGACCGGATGAAGCTTTCTTT.

The rearrangement links TRBV10-3 to TRBJ2-2; TRBD1 agrees at 7 bases. J gave up 2 bases and V 8 bases, and 5 bases lay outside the gene matches. This CDR3 region has 14 residues. Germline V lookup: CDR1 ENHRY, CDR2 SYGVKD. CDR3 amino acids: CAIRGQYNTGELFF. The CDR3 nucleotides are TGTGCCATCCGGGGACAGTACAACACCGGGGAGCTGTTTTTT.

The V and J genes are TRBV28 and TRBJ1-5; D gene ambiguous. Trimming took off 5 bases at V and 0 bases at J, with 14 bases between the two ends. The germline CDR1 and CDR2 sequences are MDHEN and SYDVKM. The CDR3 contains 16 residues. CDR3 nucleotides: TGTGCCAGCAGTCAAGTGAGTTTTACTAGCAATCAGCCCCAGCATTTT. Its translation is CASSQVSFTSNQPQHF.

Note on this clone: Other DNA sequences within the sample encode an identical CDR3. The J gene is TRBJ2-7, the V gene TRBV9; 7 positions match TRBD1. CDR1 SGDLS and CDR2 YYNGEE come from the germline V gene. With V trimmed by 0 bases and J by 6 bases, 6 bases remained unmatched. The CDR3 has 14 residues. The CDR3, as DNA: TGTGCCAGCAGCGTAGGGGGCAGGGGGAGCGAGCAGTACTTC. The encoded protein is CASSVGGRGSEQYF. Combining the CDR3 with reference TRBV9 and TRBJ2-7 gives the whole variable domain DSGVTQTPKHLITATGQRVTLRCSPRSGDLSVYWYQQSLDQGLQFLIQYYNGEERAKGNILERFSAQQFPDLHSELNLSSLELGDSALYFCASSVGGRGSEQYFGPGTRLTVT.

This chain links TRBV15 with TRBJ1-3; tentatively, D is TRBD1 (5 bases). This CDR3 region has 15 residues. Trimming left V 2 bases short and J 4 bases short, with 12 bases between. Germline lookup yields CDR1 LNHNV and CDR2 YYDKDF (reference sequence). The chain's CDR3 is CATSRRTQKGNTIYF. The CDR3 region has the DNA TGTGCCACCAGCAGACGGACACAGAAAGGAAACACCATATATTTT. Drawing the rest from reference TRBV15 and TRBJ1-3, the complete variable domain is DAMVIQNPRYQVTQFGKPVTLSCSQTLNHNVMYWYQQKSSQAPKLLFHYYDKDFNNEADTPDNFQSRRPNTSFCFLDIRSPGLGDTAMYLCATSRRTQKGNTIYFGEGSWLTVV.

The chain employs TRBV2 and TRBJ1-4; possibly TRBD1 for D (6 bases). Trimming removed 7 bases at V and 7 bases at J, with 19 bases between. CDR3 length equals 15 residues. Germline CDR1 SNHLY, CDR2 FYNNEI. CDR3 nucleotide sequence: TGTGCCAGCATCGAAGGGGGGGTATTAGGTGAAAAACTGTTTTTT. The encoded protein is CASIEGGVLGEKLFF. Variable domain in full (rest from reference TRBV2 and TRBJ1-4): EPEVTQTPSHQVTQMGQEVILRCVPISNHLYFYWYRQILGQKVEFLVSFYNNEISEKSEIFDDQFSVERPDGSNFTLKIRSTKLEDSAMYFCASIEGGVLGEKLFFGSGTQLSVL.

The genes are TRBV27 and TRBJ1-6; TRBD1 might be the D (6 bases). CDR3 length equals 16 residues. The V gene's germline CDR1 is MNHEY and CDR2 SMNVEV (reference sequence). The V gene lost 4 bases and the J gene lost 4 bases, with 14 bases spanning the gap. CDR3 sequence (DNA): TGTGCCAGCAGTTCGATACCGGGACAATATAATTCACCCCTCCACTTT. The encoded protein is CASSSIPGQYNSPLHF.

The chain employs TRBV9 and TRBJ2-3, with no clear D. This CDR3 comprises 12 residues. Trimming cost V 0 bases and J 3 bases, with 2 bases left between them. Germline V lookup: CDR1 SGDLS, CDR2 YYNGEE. CDR3 nucleotides: TGTGCCAGCAGCGTAGTAACAGATACGCAGTATTTT. As protein: CASSVVTDTQYF.

This clone was seen only once. The chain uses TRBV27 and TRBJ1-1; 7 positions agree with TRBD1. The junction had 10 bases not matched to a gene; V was cut back by 6 bases and J by 0 bases. This CDR3 comprises 16 residues. Germline V gene data show CDR1 as MNHEY and CDR2 as SMNVEV (reference sequence). The CDR3 region is CASRDSRGQVNTEAFF. The CDR3, as DNA: TGTGCCAGCAGGGACTCCCGAGGACAGGTGAACACTGAAGCTTTCTTT.

The chain links TRBV9 to TRBJ2-1; 11 bases align to TRBD2. CDR3 length: 16 amino acids. V shed 4 bases and J 2 bases; nucleotides not matched to a gene: 5. The germline CDR1 and CDR2 sequences are SGDLS and YYNGEE. CDR3 protein: CASSTRTSGPYNEQFF. The CDR3 DNA sequence: TGTGCCAGCAGCACAAGGACTAGCGGGCCCTACAATGAGCAGTTCTTC. Full variable domain (remainder filled in from reference TRBV9 and TRBJ2-1): DSGVTQTPKHLITATGQRVTLRCSPRSGDLSVYWYQQSLDQGLQFLIQYYNGEERAKGNILERFSAQQFPDLHSELNLSSLELGDSALYFCASSTRTSGPYNEQFFGPGTRLTVL.

The rearrangement links TRBV27 to TRBJ1-2, with a tentative D call TRBD1 (6 bases). Germline CDR1 reads MNHEY; CDR2 reads SMNVEV (reference sequence). CDR3 length: 14 residues. Trimming shortened V by 7 bases and J by 6 bases, and 18 bases separated the two germline ends. The chain's CDR3 is CASTRRGGFNGYTF. The CDR3 DNA sequence: TGTGCCAGCACTCGCAGGGGAGGGTTCAATGGCTACACCTTC.

J is TRBJ2-2 and V is TRBV18; D gene ambiguous. The ends were cut back, 0 bases at V and 3 bases at J, with 5 bases in the middle. This CDR3 region has 14 residues. Germline V CDR1 and CDR2: KGHSH, LQKENI. CDR3 loop: CASSPPADTGELFF. CDR3 coding DNA: TGTGCCAGCTCACCACCGGCGGACACCGGGGAGCTGTTTTTT. The full variable domain, with the rest looked up from reference TRBV18 and TRBJ2-2, is NAGVMQNPRHLVRRRGQEARLRCSPMKGHSHVYWYRQLPEEGLKFMVYLQKENIIDESGMPKERFSAEFPKEGPSILRIQQVVRGDSAAYFCASSPPADTGELFFGEGSRLTVL.

The chain has TRBV5-6 and TRBJ1-2; TRBD1 might be the D (6 bases). Trimming removed 2 bases at V and 8 bases at J, with 7 bases between. The germline CDR1 and CDR2 sequences are SGHDT and YYEEEE. The CDR3 runs to 11 residues. The CDR3 loop is CASSFTGGYTF. The DNA for the CDR3 is TGTGCCAGCAGCTTTACAGGGGGCTACACCTTC.

V usage is TRBV7-9 and J usage is TRBJ2-2, with TRBD2 identical over 8 bases. The ends lost 11 bases at V and 7 bases at J; junction bases unmatched: 9. The CDR3 extends over 13 amino acids. Germline-derived CDR1 and CDR2 are SEHNR and FQNEAQ (reference sequence). CDR3 in DNA: TGTGCCCCGGGGGGACTAGATGGCGGGGAGCTGTTTTTT. It is translated as CAPGGLDGGELFF.

This clone has more than one count but fewer than ten. The gene calls are TRBV6-5 and TRBJ1-2; a weak D match, TRBD1 (5 bases). The CDR3 covers 12 residues. Per the germline V gene, CDR1 is MNHEY and CDR2 is SVGAGI. V was trimmed by 9 bases and J by 4 bases, leaving 12 bases between them. As DNA, the CDR3 is TGTGCCAGTTATAGGGGCAGCTATGGCTACACCTTC. Translating gives CASYRGSYGYTF.

V is TRBV7-9 and J is TRBJ2-7; 7 nucleotides align to TRBD1. Germline-derived CDR1 and CDR2 are SEHNR and FQNEAQ (reference sequence). Unmatched junction bases numbered 8, after V lost 7 bases and J lost 2 bases. The CDR3 has 14 residues. The CDR3 DNA sequence: TGTGCCAGCAACCCTACAGGGGAGACCTACGAGCAGTACTTC. Translation: CASNPTGETYEQYF.